A selection of T cell receptor beta chains follows, all from one sample in a study of blood T cell repertoires in COVID-19. TCRdb's table, derived via immunoSEQ multiplex PCR, lists solely in-frame clones and lacks some. The sample lists around 280,000 clones, 85% to 90% occurring once. Material: peripheral blood. These receptor sequences come from a man between 65 and 80 years old with acute or convalescent COVID-19. CDR3s include the opening cysteine and the closing phenylalanine or tryptophan. A D gene is named only where the DNA matches it firmly. A clone size is listed for some rows: how often the clone was seen (once, few, many), or a class if it is expanded.

abundance,j_gene,d_gene,v_gene,CDR3aa,CDR3nt
-,TRBJ2-1,TRBD1,TRBV11-1,CASSPGTGIYNEQFF,TGTGCCAGCAGCCCCGGGACAGGGATCTACAATGAGCAGTTCTTC
many,TRBJ1-5,TRBD1,TRBV28,CASRPGGGNQPQHF,TGTGCCAGCAGGCCAGGGGGTGGCAATCAGCCCCAGCATTTT
few,TRBJ1-2,TRBD1,TRBV5-1,CASSLGRQGDGYTF,TGCGCCAGCAGCTTGGGTCGGCAGGGGGATGGCTACACCTTC
-,TRBJ1-4,TRBD1,TRBV4-3,CASSQTRQGRAHPNEKLFF,TGCGCCAGCAGCCAAACGCGACAGGGGAGGGCCCACCCGAATGAAAAACTGTTTTTT
-,TRBJ1-1,-,TRBV19,CASSIAVPPGTEAFF,TGTGCCAGTAGTATAGCGGTGCCCCCCGGCACTGAAGCTTTCTTT
-,TRBJ2-3,-,TRBV5-1,CASSLGTGVTDTQYF,TGCGCCAGCAGCTTGGGTACGGGGGTAACAGATACGCAGTATTTT
-,TRBJ1-2,TRBD1,TRBV18,CASSPGTGVAYGYTF,TGTGCCAGCTCACCTGGGACAGGGGTTGCCTATGGCTACACCTTC
-,TRBJ2-5,-,TRBV5-1,CASSLGTNWAPQETQYF,TGCGCCAGCAGCTTGGGAACCAATTGGGCGCCCCAAGAGACCCAGTACTTC
-,TRBJ2-7,TRBD2,TRBV10-3,CAISEGLAGAYEQYF,TGTGCCATCAGTGAGGGACTAGCGGGAGCCTACGAGCAGTACTTC
-,TRBJ2-7,-,TRBV6-5,CASGDRGGYEQYF,TGTGCCAGCGGGGACCGAGGGGGCTACGAGCAGTACTTC
-,TRBJ2-1,TRBD1,TRBV19,CASSFRQGVHEQFF,TGTGCCAGTAGTTTTAGACAGGGGGTACATGAGCAGTTCTTC
-,TRBJ2-7,-,TRBV6-5,CASRTERTPYEQYF,TGTGCCAGTCGGACAGAGAGAACCCCCTACGAGCAGTACTTC
-,TRBJ2-3,TRBD2,TRBV7-2,CASSLGLAGGRVDTQYF,TGTGCCAGCAGCTTAGGTCTAGCGGGGGGGCGGGTAGATACGCAGTATTTT
-,TRBJ2-5,-,TRBV18,CASSLRGGETQYF,TGTGCCAGCTCACTTAGGGGAGGAGAGACCCAGTACTTC
-,TRBJ2-3,TRBD2,TRBV6-4,CASSDSAGGPDTQYF,TGTGCCAGCAGTGACTCAGCGGGGGGGCCAGATACGCAGTATTTT
-,TRBJ1-5,-,TRBV14,CASSQGWAAPQHF,TGTGCCAGCAGCCAAGGATGGGCAGCGCCCCAGCATTTT
once,TRBJ2-1,TRBD2,TRBV30,CAWSVGGGASYNEQFF,TGTGCCTGGAGTGTGGGCGGGGGGGCCTCCTACAATGAGCAGTTCTTC
-,TRBJ1-2,TRBD1,TRBV15,CATSKGRQGLTFNYGYTF,TGTGCCACCAGCAAAGGCCGACAGGGACTCACCTTCAACTATGGCTACACCTTC
-,TRBJ2-3,-,TRBV11-3,CASSLDPGSTDTQYF,TGTGCCAGCAGCTTAGATCCAGGGAGCACAGATACGCAGTATTTT
once,TRBJ2-5,-,TRBV7-2,CASSLAGGLGETQYF,TGTGCCAGCAGCTTAGCGGGGGGTCTGGGAGAGACCCAGTACTTC